What follows are 11 T cell receptor beta chains derived from one specimen sequenced in a study of blood T cell repertoires in COVID-19. TCRdb keeps only in-frame clones here, not all; method: immunoSEQ multiplex PCR. The sample has 250,000 to 300,000 clones; approximately 90% are singletons. The specimen sequenced was PBMCs or T cells enriched from blood (not recorded which). These receptors originate from a woman aged 40-49 years with acute COVID-19.

A few counts support this clone. This chain uses TRBV28 with TRBJ1-1; TRBD1 might be the D (5 bases). V lost 6 bases and J 1 base, leaving 15 bases between the germline ends. Germline V gives CDR1 MDHEN, CDR2 SYDVKM. CDR3 length: 15 amino acids. CDR3 sequence reads: CASSPPGVQNTEAFF. DNA for the CDR3: TGTGCCAGCAGCCCCCCGGGGGTGCAGAACACTGAAGCTTTCTTT.

As for this clone: The same CDR3 can be traced to other DNA sequences in this sample. The chain carries TRBV29-1 and TRBJ1-2; D not certain. The V end was cut by 6 bases, the J end by 3 bases, with 11 bases between. CDR1 is SQVTM and CDR2 is ANQGSEA in the germline V gene. The CDR3 length is 12 residues. The CDR3 bases are TGCAGCGTCCCGGGAGGGCACTATGGCTACACCTTC. It encodes CSVPGGHYGYTF.

This chain links TRBV5-1 with TRBJ1-1; D might be TRBD1 (5 bases). Per germline, CDR1 SGHRS and CDR2 YFSETQ. The CDR3 is 15 residues long. V was shortened by 0 bases and J by 2 bases, with 11 bases between the two germline ends. The CDR3 reads CASSLDGQGNTEAFF. In nucleotides, the CDR3 is TGCGCCAGCAGCTTGGATGGCCAGGGAAACACTGAAGCTTTCTTT.

The rearrangement joins TRBV5-4 to TRBJ2-2, with 14 bases matching TRBD2. Germline V gives CDR1 SGHNT, CDR2 YYREEE (reference sequence). The ends lost 2 bases at V and 5 bases at J; junction bases unmatched: 2. The CDR3 extends over 16 amino acids. The CDR3 loop reads CASSFGTSGSTGELFF. Written as DNA, the CDR3 is TGTGCCAGCAGCTTCGGGACTAGCGGGAGTACCGGGGAGCTGTTTTTT.

J is TRBJ1-4 and V is TRBV5-4, with 7 bases aligning to TRBD1. Germline loops: CDR1 SGHNT, CDR2 YYREEE (reference sequence). The trim removed 4 bases at V and 5 bases at J, leaving 5 bases unmatched. The CDR3 has 14 amino acids. Written as DNA, the CDR3 is TGTGCCAGCAGCCAGCCGGGACAGAATGAAAAACTGTTTTTT. Protein: CASSQPGQNEKLFF.

This clone has just one count. The chain carries TRBV18 and TRBJ1-2; weak D call: TRBD1 (6 bases). The germline V gene encodes CDR1 KGHSH and CDR2 LQKENI. CDR3 size: 14 residues. With 2 bases removed from V and 3 bases from J, the gap between germline ends came to 10 bases. The CDR3 DNA reads TGTGCCAGCTCACCAGAGAGGACAGACTATGGCTACACCTTC. Protein product: CASSPERTDYGYTF. The full variable domain, with the rest looked up from reference TRBV18 and TRBJ1-2, is NAGVMQNPRHLVRRRGQEARLRCSPMKGHSHVYWYRQLPEEGLKFMVYLQKENIIDESGMPKERFSAEFPKEGPSILRIQQVVRGDSAAYFCASSPERTDYGYTFGSGTRLTVV.

The genes are TRBV2 and TRBJ1-4, with 7 nucleotides matching TRBD1. The J segment lost 5 bases and the V segment lost 3 bases, leaving 3 bases of the junction unmatched. The length of the CDR3 is 14 residues. The germline CDR1 and CDR2 sequences are SNHLY and FYNNEI. The CDR3 is CASSEIQGNEKLFF. The CDR3 region has the DNA TGTGCCAGCAGTGAGATACAGGGGAATGAAAAACTGTTTTTT.

This clone was counted a single time. The CDR3 coding sequence is TGTGCCAGCTCACCGGGACAAGGTGAAGGCTACACCTTC. Protein product: CASSPGQGEGYTF. The chain is built from TRBV18 and TRBJ1-2; maybe TRBD1 (6 bases). Germline V gene sequence: CDR1 KGHSH, CDR2 LQKENI. The CDR3 loop spans 13 amino acids. V lost 3 bases to trimming and J lost 8 bases, with 13 bases between them.

This rearrangement joins TRBV7-9 to TRBJ2-1; possibly TRBD2 for D (6 bases). CDR3 size: 18 residues. Germline V lookup: CDR1 SEHNR, CDR2 FQNEAQ (reference sequence). Trimming removed 2 bases from V and 4 bases from J, with 21 bases in between. CDR3 loop: CASSLWRSPGLGYNEQFF. CDR3 bases: TGTGCCAGCAGCTTATGGCGGTCACCGGGACTGGGATACAATGAGCAGTTCTTC.

The chain has TRBV7-9 and TRBJ2-1, with TRBD2 matching 12 bases. Per the germline V gene, CDR1 is SEHNR and CDR2 is FQNEAQ (reference sequence). V shed 1 base, J shed 4 bases, and the junction held 2 bases outside the gene matches. There are 16 residues in the CDR3. This chain's CDR3 is CASSLGLAGAYNEQFF. For the CDR3, the DNA is TGTGCCAGCAGCTTAGGACTAGCGGGGGCTTACAATGAGCAGTTCTTC.

The chain recombines TRBV2 with TRBJ1-5; D is undetermined. V lost 6 bases and J 3 bases, leaving 9 bases between the germline ends. The length of the CDR3 is 13 residues. Germline lookup yields CDR1 SNHLY and CDR2 FYNNEI. Here the CDR3 DNA reads TGTGCCAGCAGCCAAGACACCAATCAGCCCCAGCATTTT. Residues: CASSQDTNQPQHF.